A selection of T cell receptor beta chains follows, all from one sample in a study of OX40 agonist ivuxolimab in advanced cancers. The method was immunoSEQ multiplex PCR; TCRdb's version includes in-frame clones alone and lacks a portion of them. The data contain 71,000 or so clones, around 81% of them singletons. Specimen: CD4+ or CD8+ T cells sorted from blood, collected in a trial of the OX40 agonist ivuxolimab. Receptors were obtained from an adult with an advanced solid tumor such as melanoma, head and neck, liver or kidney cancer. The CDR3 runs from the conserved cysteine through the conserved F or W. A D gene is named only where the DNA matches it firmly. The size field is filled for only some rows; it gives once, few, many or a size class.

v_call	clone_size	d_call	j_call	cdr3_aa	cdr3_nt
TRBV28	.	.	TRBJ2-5	CASRAQGEETQYF	TGTGCCAGCAGGGCCCAGGGAGAGGAGACCCAGTACTTC
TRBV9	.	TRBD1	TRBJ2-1	CASSVATGTGGHEQFF	TGTGCCAGCAGCGTAGCTACGGGGACAGGGGGCCATGAGCAGTTCTTC
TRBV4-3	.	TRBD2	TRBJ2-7	CASSQDHDGRGYEQYF	TGCGCCAGCAGCCAAGATCACGACGGGAGGGGGTACGAGCAGTACTTC
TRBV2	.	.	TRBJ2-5	CASRLRETQYF	TGTGCCAGCAGACTTAGGGAGACCCAGTACTTC
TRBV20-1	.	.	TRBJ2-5	CSASIGETQYF	TGCAGTGCGAGCATAGGAGAGACCCAGTACTTC
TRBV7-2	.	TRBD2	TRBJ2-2	CASSSRTSGATGELFF	TGTGCCAGCAGCTCTAGGACTAGCGGAGCCACCGGGGAGCTGTTTTTT
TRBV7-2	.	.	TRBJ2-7	CASSFAPNYEQYF	TGTGCCAGCAGCTTTGCCCCCAACTACGAGCAGTACTTC
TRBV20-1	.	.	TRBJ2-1	CSAATPEQFF	TGCAGTGCTGCCACTCCTGAGCAGTTCTTC
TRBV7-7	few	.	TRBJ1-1	CASSLGMNTEAFF	TGTGCCAGCAGCCTAGGGATGAACACTGAAGCTTTCTTT
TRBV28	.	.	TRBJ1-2	CASSRLSGSNYGYTF	TGTGCCAGCAGTCGCCTTTCGGGGAGTAACTATGGCTACACCTTC
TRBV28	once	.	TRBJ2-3	CASTEDQSTDTQYF	TGTGCCAGCACTGAGGACCAAAGCACAGATACGCAGTATTTT
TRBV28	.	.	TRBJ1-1	CASSSLGNTEAFF	TGTGCCAGCAGCTCGTTGGGGAACACTGAAGCTTTCTTT
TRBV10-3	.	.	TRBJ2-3	CAISGQAGTTDTQYF	TGTGCCATCAGTGGTCAGGCGGGAACAACAGATACGCAGTATTTT
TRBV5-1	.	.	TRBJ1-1	CASSSLGFDNTEAFF	TGCGCCAGCAGCTCCCTCGGCTTCGATAACACTGAAGCTTTCTTT
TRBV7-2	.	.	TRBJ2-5	CASSLIPGRRGETQYF	TGTGCCAGCAGCTTAATCCCGGGGAGGCGGGGAGAGACCCAGTACTTC
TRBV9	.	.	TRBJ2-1	CASSVGRGFVMYNEQFF	TGTGCCAGCAGCGTAGGCAGGGGCTTTGTGATGTACAATGAGCAGTTCTTC
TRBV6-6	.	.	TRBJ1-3	CASSSTGPSGNTIYF	TGTGCCAGCAGCTCGACAGGTCCCTCTGGAAACACCATATATTTT
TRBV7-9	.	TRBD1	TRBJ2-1	CASSPRDRAYNEQFF	TGTGCCAGCAGCCCCCGGGACAGGGCCTACAATGAGCAGTTCTTC
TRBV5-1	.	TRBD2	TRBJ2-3	CASSPLRGGATDTQYF	TGCGCCAGCAGCCCACTACGCGGGGGGGCGACAGATACGCAGTATTTT
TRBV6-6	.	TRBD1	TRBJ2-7	CASKKGQGAEQYF	TGTGCCAGCAAAAAGGGACAGGGGGCCGAGCAGTACTTC
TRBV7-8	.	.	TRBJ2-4	CASSFTGAKNIQYF	TGTGCCAGCAGCTTTACGGGGGCCAAAAACATTCAGTACTTC
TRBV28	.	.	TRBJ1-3	CASSRGSSGNTIYF	TGTGCCAGCAGTCGGGGGTCCTCTGGAAACACCATATATTTT
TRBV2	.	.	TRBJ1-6	CASSERNSPLHF	TGTGCCAGCAGTGAGAGGAATTCACCCCTCCACTTT
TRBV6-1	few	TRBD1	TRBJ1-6	CASSAFGTATNSPLHF	TGTGCCAGCAGTGCCTTTGGGACAGCAACTAATTCACCCCTCCACTTT
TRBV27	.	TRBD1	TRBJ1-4	CASSQPGQGVQKLFF	TGTGCCAGCAGTCAACCGGGACAGGGGGTGCAAAAACTGTTTTTT
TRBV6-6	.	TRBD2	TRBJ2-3	CASSGGGSDTQYF	TGTGCCAGCAGCGGCGGGGGGTCAGATACGCAGTATTTT
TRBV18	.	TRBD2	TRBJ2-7	CASSAGLASNEQYF	TGTGCCAGCTCGGCGGGACTAGCCTCCAACGAGCAGTACTTC
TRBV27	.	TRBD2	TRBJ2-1	CASSLGTSGMNEQFF	TGTGCCAGCAGTCTCGGAACTAGCGGTATGAATGAGCAGTTCTTC
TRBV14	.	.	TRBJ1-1	CASSQSRDLEAFF	TGTGCCAGCAGCCAGTCCCGCGACCTAGAAGCTTTCTTT
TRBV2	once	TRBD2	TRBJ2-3	CASRPSLSGGRTDTQYF	TGTGCCAGCAGACCCTCTCTTAGCGGGGGTCGGACAGATACGCAGTATTTT
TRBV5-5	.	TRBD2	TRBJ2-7	CASSPLAGSSYEQYF	TGTGCCAGCAGCCCCTTAGCGGGGAGCTCCTACGAGCAGTACTTC
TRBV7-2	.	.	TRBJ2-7	CASSPPVDLYEQYF	TGTGCCAGCAGCCCACCCGTGGACCTCTACGAGCAGTACTTC
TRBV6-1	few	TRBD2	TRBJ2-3	CASSDVLAGGHGSDTQYF	TGTGCCAGCAGTGACGTACTAGCGGGGGGGCACGGGTCAGATACGCAGTATTTT
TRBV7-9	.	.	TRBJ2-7	CASSLAGTSYEQYF	TGTGCCAGCAGCTTAGCGGGGACGTCCTACGAGCAGTACTTC
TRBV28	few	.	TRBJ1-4	CASSPAGFSNEKLFF	TGTGCCAGCAGTCCCGCTGGGTTTAGTAATGAAAAACTGTTTTTT
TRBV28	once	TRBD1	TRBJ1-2	CASSMGQGYGYTF	TGTGCCAGCAGTATGGGACAGGGGTATGGCTACACCTTC
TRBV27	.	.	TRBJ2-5	CASSRTPGGQETQYF	TGTGCCAGCAGTCGAACCCCCGGGGGGCAGGAGACCCAGTACTTC
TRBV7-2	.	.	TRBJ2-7	CASSLAGRVGEQYF	TGTGCCAGCAGCTTAGCCGGACGGGTTGGCGAGCAGTACTTC
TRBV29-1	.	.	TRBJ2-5	CSVVGSGETQYF	TGCAGCGTTGTCGGTAGCGGAGAGACCCAGTACTTC
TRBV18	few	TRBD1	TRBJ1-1	CASSATGGSTEAFF	TGTGCCAGCTCCGCGACAGGGGGCAGCACTGAAGCTTTCTTT
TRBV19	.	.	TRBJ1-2	CASTRPGTSYGYTF	TGTGCCAGCACTCGGCCCGGGACAAGTTATGGCTACACCTTC
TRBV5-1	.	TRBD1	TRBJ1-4	CASSGDRGTNEKLFF	TGCGCCAGCAGCGGGGACAGGGGTACTAATGAAAAACTGTTTTTT
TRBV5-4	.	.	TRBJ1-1	CASSLGGRGNTEAFF	TGTGCCAGCAGCTTGGGGGGACGGGGGAACACTGAAGCTTTCTTT
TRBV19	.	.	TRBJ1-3	CASLSYGRYGNTIYF	TGTGCCAGTCTAAGCTACGGGCGGTATGGAAACACCATATATTTT
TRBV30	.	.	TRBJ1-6	CAWSNRLGYRNSPLHF	TGTGCCTGGAGTAATCGACTTGGTTACCGAAATTCACCCCTCCACTTT
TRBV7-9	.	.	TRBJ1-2	CASSLQGVDGYTF	TGTGCCAGCAGCCTACAGGGAGTCGATGGCTACACCTTC
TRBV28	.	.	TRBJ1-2	CASSFGGRGTGYTF	TGTGCCAGCAGTTTTGGGGGGCGCGGAACTGGCTACACCTTC
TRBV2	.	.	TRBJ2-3	CASSLEVGTDTQYF	TGTGCCAGCAGTCTAGAGGTTGGCACAGATACGCAGTATTTT
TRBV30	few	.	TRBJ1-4	CAWSRDGGVGKLFF	TGTGCCTGGAGCAGGGACGGCGGCGTCGGAAAACTGTTTTTT
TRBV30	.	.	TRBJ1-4	CAWSIIPGGEKLFF	TGTGCCTGGAGTATCATTCCGGGTGGTGAAAAACTGTTTTTT
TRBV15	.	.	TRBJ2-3	CATSRGQTTSTDTQYF	TGTGCCACCAGCAGAGGCCAGACTACTAGCACAGATACGCAGTATTTT